This T cell receptor (beta chain) was observed in a study of Ad26.COV2.S vaccination and SARS-CoV-2 variants. The study's findings and limits: The TCR breadth and depth analyses may have understated or missed part of the total T cell responses.

Treatment here: around 19 received Ad26.COV2.S at low or high dose, single or two shots; roughly 5 received placebo; per-sample allocation not given. Material that was analyzed had been drawn on day 63 after the first vaccine or placebo injection. Based in Boston, the donor was an adult of 18-55 years. Details on this clone: The antigen remains unidentified.

Some clones are missing from TCRdb's copy, which holds only in-frame ones; the method was immunoSEQ multiplex PCR. The data show 300,000 to 400,000 clones, with around 83% seen just once and 1.5% to 2.5% held by the top ten. The input for sequencing was peripheral blood, taken in a trial of Ad26.COV2.S vaccine versus placebo. The receptor was derived from a person between 18 and 65 years old who received the Ad26.COV2.S COVID-19 vaccine or a placebo.

CDR3 DNA: TGTGCCAGTAGTATCTACGGACAGCCGAACACTGAAGCTTTCTTT. Translation gives CASSIYGQPNTEAFF. This chain uses TRBV19 with TRBJ1-1; a possible D gene is TRBD1 (6 bases). V gave up 3 bases and J gave up 1 base, with 12 bases separating them. Germline loops: CDR1 LNHDA, CDR2 SQIVND (reference sequence). This CDR3 region has 15 residues.